A selection of T cell receptor beta chains follows, all from one sample in a study of cytomegalovirus exposure and HLA in healthy donors. Repertoires were generated with immunoSEQ multiplex PCR, while TCRdb's copy carries only in-frame clones and drops some. Of about 190,000 clones in the sample, about nine tenths were seen once. Sequenced material: PBMCs. Receptors were obtained from a man aged 30-40 years in good health and CMV-seronegative. CDR3s include the opening cysteine and the closing phenylalanine or tryptophan. Fields, in order: D gene, V gene, J gene, clone size, CDR3 protein, CDR3 DNA. D genes are given only for firm matches. Only some rows state a clone size, as once, few, many or a class for expanded clones.

TRBD1	TRBV10-1	TRBJ2-2	NA	CATRGTGNTGELFF	TGCGCCACACGCGGGACAGGGAACACCGGGGAGCTGTTTTTT
NA	TRBV19	TRBJ1-1	NA	CASSFGGAKATEAFF	TGTGCCAGTAGTTTTGGGGGCGCGAAGGCCACTGAAGCTTTCTTT
TRBD1	TRBV14	TRBJ2-3	NA	CASSRRQGADTQYF	TGTGCCAGCAGCAGGCGACAGGGAGCAGATACGCAGTATTTT
NA	TRBV4-1	TRBJ1-2	NA	CASSQDSQVLYGYTF	TGCGCCAGCAGCCAAGACTCCCAGGTGCTCTATGGCTACACCTTC
TRBD1	TRBV5-1	TRBJ1-5	NA	CASSLNTGAGQPQHF	TGCGCCAGCAGCCTTAACACAGGGGCGGGTCAGCCCCAGCATTTT
NA	TRBV7-2	TRBJ2-5	NA	CASSLAPGFQETQYF	TGTGCCAGCAGCTTAGCGCCAGGGTTCCAAGAGACCCAGTACTTC
NA	TRBV9	TRBJ2-7	NA	CASSGTFDSYEQYF	TGTGCCAGCAGCGGGACTTTTGATTCCTACGAGCAGTACTTC
NA	TRBV2	TRBJ2-7	NA	CASSESGASYEQYF	TGTGCCAGCAGTGAATCTGGGGCCTCCTACGAGCAGTACTTC
NA	TRBV2	TRBJ1-2	NA	CASSGGRSNYGYTF	TGTGCCAGCAGCGGGGGACGGTCTAACTATGGCTACACCTTC
TRBD2	TRBV29-1	TRBJ2-3	NA	CSVEARGGTDTQYF	TGCAGCGTTGAAGCGCGGGGGGGGACAGATACGCAGTATTTT
NA	TRBV5-1	TRBJ1-2	NA	CASSPRQEEDYGYTF	TGCGCCAGCAGCCCTAGACAGGAGGAGGACTATGGCTACACCTTC
NA	TRBV10-3	TRBJ1-5	NA	CAPHPGGVRNQPQHF	TGTGCCCCCCACCCGGGAGGGGTTAGGAATCAGCCCCAGCATTTT
TRBD1	TRBV4-2	TRBJ1-6	NA	CASSQTRTGTNSPLHF	TGTGCCAGCAGCCAAACCCGGACAGGGACAAATTCACCCCTCCACTTT
NA	TRBV28	TRBJ1-1	NA	CASSFTWGDTEAFF	TGTGCCAGCAGTTTCACCTGGGGAGATACTGAAGCTTTCTTT
NA	TRBV5-4	TRBJ2-2	NA	CASSVGTQSGELFF	TGTGCCAGCAGCGTCGGGACACAAAGCGGGGAGCTGTTTTTT
TRBD1	TRBV9	TRBJ2-1	NA	CASSARRTGGGVEQFF	TGTGCCAGCAGCGCGCGCAGGACAGGGGGAGGGGTGGAGCAGTTCTTC
NA	TRBV7-9	TRBJ1-5	once	CSSSLAGGQPQHF	TGTTCCAGCAGCTTAGCGGGGGGACAGCCCCAGCATTTT
TRBD1	TRBV7-2	TRBJ2-2	NA	CASSRGQGGGTGELFF	TGTGCCAGCAGCCGTGGACAGGGGGGGGGCACCGGGGAGCTGTTTTTT
NA	TRBV7-2	TRBJ2-1	NA	CASSSDRQNEQFF	TGTGCCAGCAGCTCCGACAGGCAAAATGAGCAGTTCTTC
NA	TRBV19	TRBJ2-5	NA	CASRAGNQETQYF	TGTGCCAGTAGGGCGGGGAACCAAGAGACCCAGTACTTC
NA	TRBV11-3	TRBJ2-1	NA	CASSLGGFREQFF	TGTGCCAGCAGCTTAGGAGGGTTCCGGGAGCAGTTCTTC
NA	TRBV2	TRBJ1-4	few	CACTLGGREKLFF	TGTGCCTGTACGTTGGGGGGTAGGGAAAAACTGTTTTTT
NA	TRBV28	TRBJ1-3	NA	CASSQFLGSGNTIYF	TGTGCCAGCAGTCAATTTCTCGGCTCTGGAAACACCATATATTTT
TRBD1	TRBV18	TRBJ2-5	NA	CASSLAEGARETQYF	TGTGCCAGCTCACTTGCTGAGGGGGCTCGCGAGACCCAGTACTTC
NA	TRBV7-9	TRBJ2-3	NA	CASSLAPGGRSTDTQYF	TGTGCCAGCAGTTTAGCCCCGGGGGGCCGTAGCACAGATACGCAGTATTTT
NA	TRBV28	TRBJ1-5	NA	CASSFGRAQHF	TGTGCCAGCAGTTTCGGCAGGGCCCAGCATTTT